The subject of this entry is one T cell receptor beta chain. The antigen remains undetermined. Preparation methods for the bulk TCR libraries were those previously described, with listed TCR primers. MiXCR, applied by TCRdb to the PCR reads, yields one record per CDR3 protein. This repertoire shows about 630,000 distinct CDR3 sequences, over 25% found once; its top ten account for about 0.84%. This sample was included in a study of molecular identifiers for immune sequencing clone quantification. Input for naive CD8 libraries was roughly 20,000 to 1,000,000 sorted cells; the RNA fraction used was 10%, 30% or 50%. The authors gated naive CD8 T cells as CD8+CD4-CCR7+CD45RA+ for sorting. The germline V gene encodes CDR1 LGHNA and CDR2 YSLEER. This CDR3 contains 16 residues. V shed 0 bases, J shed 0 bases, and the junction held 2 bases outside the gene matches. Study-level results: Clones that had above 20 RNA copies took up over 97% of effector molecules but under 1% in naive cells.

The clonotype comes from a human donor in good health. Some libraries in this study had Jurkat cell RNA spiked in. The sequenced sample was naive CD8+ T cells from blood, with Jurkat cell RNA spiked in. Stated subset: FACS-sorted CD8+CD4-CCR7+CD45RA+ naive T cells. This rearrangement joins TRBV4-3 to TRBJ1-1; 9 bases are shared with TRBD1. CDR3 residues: CASSQDGTGLNTEAFF. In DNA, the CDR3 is TGCGCCAGCAGCCAAGATGGGACAGGGTTGAACACTGAAGCTTTCTTT.